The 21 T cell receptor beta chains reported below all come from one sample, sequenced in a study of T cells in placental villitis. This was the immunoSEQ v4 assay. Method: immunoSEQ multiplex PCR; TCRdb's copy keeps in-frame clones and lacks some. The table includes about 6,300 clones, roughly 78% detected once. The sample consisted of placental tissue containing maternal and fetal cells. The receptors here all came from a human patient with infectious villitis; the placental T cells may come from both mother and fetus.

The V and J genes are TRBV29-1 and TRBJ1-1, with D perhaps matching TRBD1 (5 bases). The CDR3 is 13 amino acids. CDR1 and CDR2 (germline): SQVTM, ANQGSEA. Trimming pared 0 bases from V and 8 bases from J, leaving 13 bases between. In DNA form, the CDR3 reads TGCAGCGTTGAAGATCGACCGGGGACCGAAGCTTTCTTT. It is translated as CSVEDRPGTEAFF.

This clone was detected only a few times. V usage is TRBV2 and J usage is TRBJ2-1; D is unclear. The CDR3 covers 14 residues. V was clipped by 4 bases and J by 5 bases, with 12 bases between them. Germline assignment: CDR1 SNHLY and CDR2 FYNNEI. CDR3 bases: TGTGCCAGCAGTGTAGATACTATCAACAATGAGCAGTTCTTC. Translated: CASSVDTINNEQFF.

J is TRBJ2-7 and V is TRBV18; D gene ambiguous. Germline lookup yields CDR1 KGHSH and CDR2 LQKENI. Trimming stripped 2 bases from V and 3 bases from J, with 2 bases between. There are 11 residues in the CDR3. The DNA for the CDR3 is TGTGCCAGCTCACCAGGCTACGAGCAGTACTTC. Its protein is CASSPGYEQYF.

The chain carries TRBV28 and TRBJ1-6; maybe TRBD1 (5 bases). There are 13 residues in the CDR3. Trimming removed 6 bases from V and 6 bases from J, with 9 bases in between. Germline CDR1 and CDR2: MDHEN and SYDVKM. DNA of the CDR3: TGTGCCAGCAGACAGGAGCTTAATTCACCCCTCCACTTT. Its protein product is CASRQELNSPLHF.

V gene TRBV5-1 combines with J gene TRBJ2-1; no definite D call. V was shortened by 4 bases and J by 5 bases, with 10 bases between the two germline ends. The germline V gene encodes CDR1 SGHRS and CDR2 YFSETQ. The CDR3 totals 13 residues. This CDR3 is CASSRTANNEQFF. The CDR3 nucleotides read TGCGCCAGCAGCCGTACGGCGAACAATGAGCAGTTCTTC.

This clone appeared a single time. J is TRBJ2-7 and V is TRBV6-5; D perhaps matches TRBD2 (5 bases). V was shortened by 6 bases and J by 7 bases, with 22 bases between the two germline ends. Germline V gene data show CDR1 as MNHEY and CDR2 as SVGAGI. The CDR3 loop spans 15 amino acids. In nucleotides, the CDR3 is TGTGCCAGCAGGAAGGATGACGGCGGATCGGGAGAGCAGTACTTC. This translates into CASRKDDGGSGEQYF.

The DNA for the CDR3 is TGCAGCGTTGAGGGGACAGGGTTCAATGAGCAGTTCTTC. It is translated as CSVEGTGFNEQFF. The V call is TRBV29-1, the J call TRBJ2-1; TRBD1 aligns across 9 bases. Germline assignment: CDR1 SQVTM and CDR2 ANQGSEA. V shed 3 bases, J shed 6 bases, and the junction held 3 bases outside the gene matches. The CDR3 is 13 amino acids.

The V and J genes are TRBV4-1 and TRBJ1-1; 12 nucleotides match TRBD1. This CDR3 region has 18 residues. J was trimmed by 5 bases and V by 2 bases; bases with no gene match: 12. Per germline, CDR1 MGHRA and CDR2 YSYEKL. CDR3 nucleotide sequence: TGCGCCAGCAGCCAAAGAGACGGGACAGGGGGCCTTTGGACTGAAGCTTTCTTT. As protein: CASSQRDGTGGLWTEAFF.

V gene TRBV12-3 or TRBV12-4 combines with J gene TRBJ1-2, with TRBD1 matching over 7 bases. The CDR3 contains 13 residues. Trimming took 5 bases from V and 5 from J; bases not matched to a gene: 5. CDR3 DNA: TGTGCCAGCAGTCAGACAGGGTGGTATGGCTACACCTTC. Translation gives CASSQTGWYGYTF.

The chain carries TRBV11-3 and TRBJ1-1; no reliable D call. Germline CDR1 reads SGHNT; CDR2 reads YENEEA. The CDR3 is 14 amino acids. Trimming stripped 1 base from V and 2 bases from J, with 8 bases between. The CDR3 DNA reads TGTGCCAGCAGCTTAGTTGGCAGTAACACTGAAGCTTTCTTT. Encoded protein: CASSLVGSNTEAFF. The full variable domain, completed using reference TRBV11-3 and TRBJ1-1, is EAGVVQSPRYKIIEKKQPVAFWCNPISGHNTLYWYLQNLGQGPELLIRYENEEAVDDSQLPKDRFSAERLKGVDSTLKIQPAELGDSAVYLCASSLVGSNTEAFFGQGTRLTVV.

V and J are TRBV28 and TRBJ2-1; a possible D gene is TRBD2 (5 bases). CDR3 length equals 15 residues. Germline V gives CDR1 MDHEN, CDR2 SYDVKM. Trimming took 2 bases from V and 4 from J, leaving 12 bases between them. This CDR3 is CASSLADSEYNEQFF. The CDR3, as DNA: TGTGCCAGCAGTTTAGCGGACTCGGAGTACAATGAGCAGTTCTTC.

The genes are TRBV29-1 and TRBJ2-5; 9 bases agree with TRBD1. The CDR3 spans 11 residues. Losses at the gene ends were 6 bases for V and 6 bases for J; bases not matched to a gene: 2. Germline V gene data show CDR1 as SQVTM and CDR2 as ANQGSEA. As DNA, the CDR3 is TGCAGCGTAACAGGGGGCAAGACCCAGTACTTC. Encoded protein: CSVTGGKTQYF. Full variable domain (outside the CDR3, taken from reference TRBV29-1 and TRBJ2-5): SAVISQKPSRDICQRGTSLTIQCQVDSQVTMMFWYRQQPGQSLTLIATANQGSEATYESGFVIDKFPISRPNLTFSTLTVSNMSPEDSSIYLCSVTGGKTQYFGPGTRLLVL.

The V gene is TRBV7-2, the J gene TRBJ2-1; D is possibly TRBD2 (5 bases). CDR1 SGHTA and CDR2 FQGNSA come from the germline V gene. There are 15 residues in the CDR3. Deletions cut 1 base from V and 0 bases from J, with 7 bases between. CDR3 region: CASSLGRGSYNEQFF. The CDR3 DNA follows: TGTGCCAGCAGCTTAGGCCGGGGCTCCTACAATGAGCAGTTCTTC.

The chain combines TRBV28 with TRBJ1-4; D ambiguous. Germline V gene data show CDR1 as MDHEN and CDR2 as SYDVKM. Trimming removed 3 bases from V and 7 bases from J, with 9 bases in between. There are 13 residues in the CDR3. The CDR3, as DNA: TGTGCCAGCAGTTTCCCGGGTACTGAAAAACTGTTTTTT. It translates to CASSFPGTEKLFF.

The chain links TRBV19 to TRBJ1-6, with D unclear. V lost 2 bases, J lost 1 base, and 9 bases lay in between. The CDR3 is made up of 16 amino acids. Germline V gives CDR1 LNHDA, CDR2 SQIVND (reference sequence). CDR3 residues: CASSISGGSYNSPLHF. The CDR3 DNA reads TGTGCCAGTAGTATAAGTGGAGGGTCCTATAATTCACCCCTCCACTTT.

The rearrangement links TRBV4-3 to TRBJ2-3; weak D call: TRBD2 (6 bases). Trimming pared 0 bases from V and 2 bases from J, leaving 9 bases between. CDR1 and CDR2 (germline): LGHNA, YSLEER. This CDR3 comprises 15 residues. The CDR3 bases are TGCGCCAGCAGCCAAGATGGGGGACTCACAGATACGCAGTATTTT. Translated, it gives CASSQDGGLTDTQYF.

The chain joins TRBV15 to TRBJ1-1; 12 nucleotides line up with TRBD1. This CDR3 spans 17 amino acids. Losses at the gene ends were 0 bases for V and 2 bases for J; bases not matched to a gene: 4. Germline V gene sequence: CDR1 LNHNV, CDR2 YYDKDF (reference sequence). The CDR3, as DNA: TGTGCCACCAGCAGAGATGGGACAGGGGGCCTAAACACTGAAGCTTTCTTT. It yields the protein CATSRDGTGGLNTEAFF.

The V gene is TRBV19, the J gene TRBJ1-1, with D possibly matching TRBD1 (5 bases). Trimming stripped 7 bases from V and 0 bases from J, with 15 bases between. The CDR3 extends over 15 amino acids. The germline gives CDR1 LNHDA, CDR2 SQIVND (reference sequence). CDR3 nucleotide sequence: TGTGCCAGTAAGAGGGGAGACGACATGAACACTGAAGCTTTCTTT. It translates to CASKRGDDMNTEAFF. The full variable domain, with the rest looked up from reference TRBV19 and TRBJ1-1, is DGGITQSPKYLFRKEGQNVTLSCEQNLNHDAMYWYRQDPGQGLRLIYYSQIVNDFQKGDIAEGYSVSREKKESFPLTVTSAQKNPTAFYLCASKRGDDMNTEAFFGQGTRLTVV.

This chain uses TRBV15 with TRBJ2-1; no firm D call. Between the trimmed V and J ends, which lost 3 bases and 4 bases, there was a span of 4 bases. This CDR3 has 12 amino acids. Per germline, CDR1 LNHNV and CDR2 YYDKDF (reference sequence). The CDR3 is CATSSRYNEQFF. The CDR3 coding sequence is TGTGCCACCAGCAGTCGGTACAATGAGCAGTTCTTC.

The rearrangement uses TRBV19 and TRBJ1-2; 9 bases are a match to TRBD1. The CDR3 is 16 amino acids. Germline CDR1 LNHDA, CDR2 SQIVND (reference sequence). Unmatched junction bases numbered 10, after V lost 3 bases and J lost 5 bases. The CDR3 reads CASSITYRGLNYGYTF. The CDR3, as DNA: TGTGCCAGTAGTATCACCTACAGGGGGCTTAATTATGGCTACACCTTC.

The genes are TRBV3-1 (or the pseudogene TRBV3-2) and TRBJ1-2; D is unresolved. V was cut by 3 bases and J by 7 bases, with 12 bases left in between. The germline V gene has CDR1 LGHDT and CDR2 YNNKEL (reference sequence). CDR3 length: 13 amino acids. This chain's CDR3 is CASSQGRGAGYTF. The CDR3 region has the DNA TGTGCCAGCAGCCAGGGTCGTGGCGCTGGCTACACCTTC.